This entry is about one T cell receptor beta chain. It lacks a known antigen. No base quality values were provided; no much bigger clone lies one nucleotide off. The record originates from a study of response to subunit inactivated influenza vaccine (dated by TCRdb to the late 2010s). Looking at the study overall: To follow how T cells responded to a trivalent subunit inactivated influenza vaccine, the researchers relied on deep quantitative profiling of the T cell receptor repertoire.

Taken from cysteine to phenylalanine, the CDR3 has 15 residues. Left in the record is the CDR3 DNA by itself, 45 bases read in frame from the first base. Based on the germline V gene, the CDR1 and CDR2 sequences are SGHVS and FNYEAQ. Relative to germline, V is 3 bases shorter and J is 3 bases shorter, with 15 bases between their ends. What the authors observed across the whole study: According to the authors, only a limited number of new T cells may be recruited by each seasonal influenza vaccination.

Receptor amplification or capture employed RT-PCR. Sequencing took place on an Illumina HiSeq 2500. In-frame beta chains were kept once TCRdb had trimmed the public reads at Q25 with fastp and called clones with MiXCR. A single entry per CDR3 protein holds the most common genes and DNA from its merged rows. This sample holds fewer than 800,000 distinct CDR3 sequences; 15% to 19% were observed only once. The ten largest clones represent around 10% of the sample. The rearranged chain carries TRBV7-6 and TRBJ2-7; the D region is possibly TRBD1 or TRBD2, each matching across 5 bases. The specimen comprised PBMCs from blood, sampled less than 13 days after vaccination. The sequence was collected from a man aged 50-60 years who received an inactivated influenza vaccine. Donor details come from another sample of the same person, matched by shared clones. The CDR3 region has the sequence CASSFTPGPIYEQYF. The DNA reads as follows: TGTGCCAGCAGCTTCACTCCGGGACCTATCTACGAGCAGTACTTC.